This T cell receptor (beta chain) was recorded in a study of T-cell reconstitution after alpha-beta-depleted transplantation in children (dated by TCRdb to the mid-2010s). Broadly, across the study: Using TCR repertoire profiling, the study quantitatively followed how T-cell immune reconstitution unfolded in children after TCRalphabeta/CD19-depleted allogeneic hematopoietic cell transplantation.

This sample's treatment or condition label indicates: allogeneic hematopoietic cell transplantation with graft depleted of TCRalphabeta T cells and CD19 B cells. The children who served as transplant recipients had been given grafts of TCRalphabeta/CD19-depleted allogeneic hematopoietic cells. Preparation of the library involved PCR. The reads were generated on an Illumina HiSeq 2500. TCR libraries were prepared with molecular barcoding, using unique molecular identifiers to normalize TCRbeta repertoire quantification. The public reads were reprocessed in TCRdb via fastp at Q25 and MiXCR, keeping in-frame beta chains. Each entry is one CDR3 protein sequence, shown with its most common DNA and genes. Recorded for this sample are around 500,000 distinct CDR3 sequences; approximately 22% of them occurred a single time. The top ten clonotypes cover 13% to 15% of the sample. Study-level results and caveats: The high TCRbeta diversity at day 60 in some patients was ascribed to recipient T cells and intrathymic progenitors that had survived conditioning. Over subsequent months, a decline in hyperexpanded clone frequencies was noted, and after one year, T-cell counts and TCRbeta diversity were mostly ascribed to newly produced T cells. The apparently early recovery of alphabetaT-cell counts about two months after transplant reportedly depended on only several hundred rapidly expanded clones that came from non-depleted graft cells.

The V and J ends are trimmed by 2 bases and 5 bases, leaving 16 bases between them. From its cysteine to its phenylalanine, the CDR3 spans 16 amino acids. Of the read, only the CDR3 DNA is kept; its 48 bases are in frame from base 1. This clonotype has only one observation. What this receptor recognizes is not known. One base away there is no much larger clone; base qualities are not given. One read amounts to weak evidence. The TCR comes from a boy younger than two who had a stem cell transplant for acute myeloid leukemia, so the T cells may come from the graft donor. Recombination linked TRBV12-3 or TRBV12-4 to TRBJ1-3; too little of a D gene remains to name it. The sequenced sample was PBMCs, mostly from graft donor cells, obtained 360 days after TCRalphabeta/CD19-depleted stem cell transplant. The bases read TGTGCCAGCAGTTTACCGCCCCCGCGGCAACGAAACACCATATATTTT. This yields the protein CASSLPPPRQRNTIYF.